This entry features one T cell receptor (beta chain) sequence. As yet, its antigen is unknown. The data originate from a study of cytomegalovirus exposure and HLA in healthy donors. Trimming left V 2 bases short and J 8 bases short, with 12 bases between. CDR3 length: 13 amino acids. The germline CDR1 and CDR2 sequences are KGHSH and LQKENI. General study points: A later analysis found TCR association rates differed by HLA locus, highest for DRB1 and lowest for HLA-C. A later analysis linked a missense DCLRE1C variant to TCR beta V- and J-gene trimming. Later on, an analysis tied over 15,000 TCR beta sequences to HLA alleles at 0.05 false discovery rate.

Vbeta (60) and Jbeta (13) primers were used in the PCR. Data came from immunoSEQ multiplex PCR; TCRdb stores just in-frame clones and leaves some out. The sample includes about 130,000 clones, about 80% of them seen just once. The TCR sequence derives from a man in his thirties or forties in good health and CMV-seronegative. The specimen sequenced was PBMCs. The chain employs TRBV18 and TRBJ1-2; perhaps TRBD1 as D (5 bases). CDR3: CASSPTGPGGYTF. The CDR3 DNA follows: TGTGCCAGCTCACCAACAGGCCCAGGGGGCTACACCTTC.